One and the same sample provided the 7 T cell receptor beta chains below, sequenced in a study of T cell responses to AZD1222 COVID-19 vaccine (dated by TCRdb to the early 2020s). Library preparation was by the immunoSEQ multiplex PCR assay. Here the immuneACCESS table is served through TCRdb, limited to in-frame sequences with V and J called. Missing clones are a known gap in these copies; in checked studies unresolved V genes cover under half, and the rest lacks a known reason. In all, the sample holds around 78,000 clones, and around 90% of those were seen once. Clones ranked in the top ten supply 1.2% to 1.5% of the sample. The time point label of this sample denotes: about 28 days (+/-7) after the second vaccine dose. Sequenced here: peripheral blood, sampled 28 days after the second AZD1222 dose. These receptors all stem from an adult who received the AZD1222 COVID-19 vaccine.

The chain combines TRBV4-3 with TRBJ1-1; no clear D gene. CDR3 length equals 16 residues. V lost 0 bases and J 4 bases, leaving 15 bases between the germline ends. Germline V gene data show CDR1 as LGHNA and CDR2 as YSLEER. CDR3 in DNA: TGCGCCAGCAGCCAAGAAGGGCCCACCGAGGTCACTGAAGCTTTCTTT. This codes for CASSQEGPTEVTEAFF.

The V and J genes are TRBV3-1 (or the pseudogene TRBV3-2) and TRBJ1-4; 7 bases align to TRBD1. Germline trimming cut 4 bases from V and 4 bases from J; bases unmatched to any gene: 15. Germline CDR1 LGHDT, CDR2 YNNKEL (reference sequence). The CDR3 totals 18 residues. CDR3 coding DNA: TGTGCCAGCAGCCGAGGGGAGGGGGCTTCCATTTTTAATGAAAAACTGTTTTTT. Translated: CASSRGEGASIFNEKLFF.

The rearrangement links TRBV29-1 to TRBJ1-1, with D unclear. V was clipped by 5 bases and J by 0 bases, with 7 bases between them. The CDR3 has 12 amino acids. Germline V gene data show CDR1 as SQVTM and CDR2 as ANQGSEA. The CDR3 DNA is TGCAGCGTTCCAGGATTGAACACTGAAGCTTTCTTT. It is translated as CSVPGLNTEAFF.

This sequence joins TRBV27 and TRBJ1-2, with a possible D match to TRBD1 (6 bases). V was shortened by 4 bases and J by 4 bases, with 16 bases between the two germline ends. The CDR3 sequence is 15 residues long. Germline values: CDR1 MNHEY, CDR2 SMNVEV (reference sequence). This chain's CDR3 is CASSSSVGRGYGYTF. CDR3 nucleotides: TGTGCCAGCAGTTCCTCGGTCGGCAGGGGCTATGGCTACACCTTC.

The chain is built from TRBV30 and TRBJ2-7; TRBD2 might be the D (7 bases). The ends were cut back, 5 bases at V and 4 bases at J, with 15 bases in the middle. Per the germline V gene, CDR1 is GTSNPN and CDR2 is SVGIG (reference sequence). This CDR3 has 13 amino acids. CDR3 region: CAWSGGGRYEQYF. The CDR3 coding sequence is TGTGCCTGGTCCGGCGGGGGCCGGTACGAGCAGTACTTC.

V gene TRBV7-2 combines with J gene TRBJ2-1; D assignment may be TRBD1 or TRBD2 (5 bases each). V dropped 3 bases and J dropped 7 bases, with 10 bases sitting between them. The CDR3 sequence is 13 residues long. Germline V gene lookup returns CDR1 SGHTA and CDR2 FQGNSA. The CDR3 DNA follows: TGTGCCAGCAGCTTTGGGACCGGGAATGAGCAGTTCTTC. Protein: CASSFGTGNEQFF.

The chain carries TRBV5-4 and TRBJ2-3, with 7 bases aligning to TRBD2. CDR1 is SGHNT, CDR2 YYREEE, per germline (reference sequence). The ends lost 2 bases at V and 3 bases at J; junction bases unmatched: 9. There are 16 residues in the CDR3. CDR3 in amino acids: CASSLGHGGGTDTQYF. The CDR3 DNA sequence: TGTGCCAGCAGCTTAGGCCATGGCGGGGGTACAGATACGCAGTATTTT.